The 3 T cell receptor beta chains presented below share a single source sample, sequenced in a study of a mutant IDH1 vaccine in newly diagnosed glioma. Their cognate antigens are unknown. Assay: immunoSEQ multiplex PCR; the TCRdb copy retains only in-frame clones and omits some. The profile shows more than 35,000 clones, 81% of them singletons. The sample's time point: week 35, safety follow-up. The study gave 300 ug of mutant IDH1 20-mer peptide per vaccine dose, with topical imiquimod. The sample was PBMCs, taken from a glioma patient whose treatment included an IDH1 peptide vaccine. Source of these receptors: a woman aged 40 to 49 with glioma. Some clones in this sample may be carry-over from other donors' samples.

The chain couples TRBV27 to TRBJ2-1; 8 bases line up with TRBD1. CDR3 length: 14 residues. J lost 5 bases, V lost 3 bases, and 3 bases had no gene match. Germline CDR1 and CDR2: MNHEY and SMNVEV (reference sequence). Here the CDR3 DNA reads TGTGCCAGCAGTTTCGGGACAGGTAACAATGAGCAGTTCTTC. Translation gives CASSFGTGNNEQFF.

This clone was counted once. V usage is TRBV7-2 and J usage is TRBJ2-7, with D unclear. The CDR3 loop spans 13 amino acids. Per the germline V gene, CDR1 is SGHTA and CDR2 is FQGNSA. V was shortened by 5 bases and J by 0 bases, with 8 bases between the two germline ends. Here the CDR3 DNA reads TGTGCCAGCAGCACACGGGCCTCCTACGAGCAGTACTTC. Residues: CASSTRASYEQYF. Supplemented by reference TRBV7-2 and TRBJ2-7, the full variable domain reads GAGVSQSPSNKVTEKGKDVELRCDPISGHTALYWYRQSLGQGLEFLIYFQGNSAPDKSGLPSDRFSAERTGGSVSTLTIQRTQQEDSAVYLCASSTRASYEQYFGPGTRLTVT.

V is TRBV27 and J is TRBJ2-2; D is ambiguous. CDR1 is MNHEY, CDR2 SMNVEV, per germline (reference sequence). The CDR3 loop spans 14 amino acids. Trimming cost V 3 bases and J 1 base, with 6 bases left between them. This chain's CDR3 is CASSFSGNTGELFF. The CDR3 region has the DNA TGTGCCAGCAGTTTTTCTGGGAACACCGGGGAGCTGTTTTTT.